Presented here are 3 T cell receptor beta chains from one specimen sequenced in a study of cytomegalovirus exposure and HLA in healthy donors. Vbeta (60) and Jbeta (13) primers were used in the PCR. Here immunoSEQ multiplex PCR was the method, and the copy in TCRdb shows in-frame clones only, minus some. The repertoire table contains approximately 38,000 clones. The material sequenced was PBMCs. These receptor sequences come from a man aged 40-49 years in good health and CMV-seropositive.

V gene TRBV5-1 combines with J gene TRBJ2-5; 8 nucleotides align to TRBD1. J gave up 2 bases and V 1 base, and 4 bases lay outside the gene matches. Per germline, CDR1 SGHRS and CDR2 YFSETQ. This CDR3 contains 15 residues. The CDR3 coding sequence is TGCGCCAGCAGCTTGCAGGGGGCGGATCAAGAGACCCAGTACTTC. Its translation is CASSLQGADQETQYF.

This sequence joins TRBV10-1 and TRBJ2-3; no clear D gene. The germline V and J ends were trimmed by 2 bases and 14 bases, with 14 bases remaining between them. CDR3 length: 12 residues. The germline V gene encodes CDR1 WNHNN and CDR2 SYGVQD (reference sequence). The CDR3 DNA reads as TGCGCCAGCAGTGAGGGTCGAACACAGATGTATTTT. It codes for CASSEGRTQMYF.

The chain combines TRBV11-2 with TRBJ1-2; TRBD1 matches at 9 bases. Per the germline V gene, CDR1 is SGHAT and CDR2 is FQNNGV. Unmatched junction bases numbered 7, after V lost 7 bases and J lost 4 bases. The CDR3 runs 14 residues. CDR3 bases: TGTGCCAGCAAACCGGGACAGGGTAGCTATGGCTACACCTTC. Its protein product is CASKPGQGSYGYTF. Based on the CDR3 plus reference TRBV11-2 and TRBJ1-2, the full variable domain is EAGVAQSPRYKIIEKRQSVAFWCNPISGHATLYWYQQILGQGPKLLIQFQNNGVVDDSQLPKDRFSAERLKGVDSTLKIQPAKLEDSAVYLCASKPGQGSYGYTFGSGTRLTVV.